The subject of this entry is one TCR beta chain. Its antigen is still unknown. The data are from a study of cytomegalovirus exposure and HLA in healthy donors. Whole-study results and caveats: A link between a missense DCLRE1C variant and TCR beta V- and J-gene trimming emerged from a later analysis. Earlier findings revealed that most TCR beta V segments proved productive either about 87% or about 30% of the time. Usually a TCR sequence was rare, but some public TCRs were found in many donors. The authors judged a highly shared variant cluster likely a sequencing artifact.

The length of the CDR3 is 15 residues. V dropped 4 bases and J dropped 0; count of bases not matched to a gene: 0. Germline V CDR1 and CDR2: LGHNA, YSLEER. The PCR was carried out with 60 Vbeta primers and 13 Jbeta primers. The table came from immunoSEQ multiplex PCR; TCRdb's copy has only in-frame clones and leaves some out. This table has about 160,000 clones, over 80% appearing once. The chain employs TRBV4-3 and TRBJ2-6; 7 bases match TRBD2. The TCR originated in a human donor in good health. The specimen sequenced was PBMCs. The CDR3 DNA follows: TGCGCCAGCAGCCGCGGGGGCTCTGGGGCCAACGTCCTGACTTTC. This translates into CASSRGGSGANVLTF.